This T cell receptor beta chain stems from a study of blood T cell repertoires in COVID-19. Study details: Some COVID-19 samples were acute and others convalescent; all came from the United States, Italy and Spain. T cells, B-cell-depleted T cells, or PBMCs provided the cDNA or gDNA that served as material.

J was trimmed by 1 base and V by 4 bases; bases with no gene match: 3. Germline V gives CDR1 SGHNT, CDR2 YYREEE (reference sequence). The CDR3 sequence is 14 residues long. The data were produced by immunoSEQ multiplex PCR, yet TCRdb's version contains in-frame clones alone and is incomplete. The data contain some 250,000 clones, about 86% of them singletons. The chain carries TRBV5-4 and TRBJ1-1; 8 nucleotides align to TRBD1. Sequencing was carried out using peripheral blood. The sequence was obtained from a man in his thirties or forties with active or convalescent COVID-19. CDR3 in amino acids: CASSLTGANTEAFF. The CDR3, as DNA: TGTGCCAGCAGCCTGACAGGGGCGAACACTGAAGCTTTCTTT.